This T cell receptor beta chain emerged from a study of blood T cell repertoires in COVID-19. Looking at the study overall: Samples came from the United States, Italy and Spain, spanning acute and convalescent COVID-19. T cells, B-cell-depleted T cells, or PBMCs supplied cDNA or gDNA.

The germline V gene has CDR1 MNHEY and CDR2 SMNVEV (reference sequence). CDR3 length: 15 residues. Trimming removed 5 bases from V and 0 bases from J, with 13 bases in between. In the original analysis: Cell counts per sample came from amplifying reference gene primers. Libraries were prepared by immunoSEQ multiplex PCR; TCRdb keeps only in-frame clonotypes and omits some of them. That table supplies the V and J calls and clone size; D and trimming were determined from the DNA. The table has 53,000 or so clones, roughly 77% seen once; the top ten hold 43%. The V gene is TRBV27, the J gene TRBJ1-2, with a possible D match to TRBD1 (6 bases). The sequence derives from a man between 65 and 85 years old with active or convalescent COVID-19. Sequenced sample: peripheral blood. The CDR3 here is CASSVDRSTNYGYTF. The CDR3 DNA sequence: TGTGCCAGCAGTGTAGACAGGAGTACTAACTATGGCTACACCTTC.